Following are 18 T cell receptor beta chains from one sample sequenced in a study of blood T cells in healthy people across ages. The use of a sample-barcoded 5' primer and a J-beta primer mix characterized a second PCR of roughly 6 to 11 cycles. MiXCR, run by TCRdb on the 5' RACE reads, gives a single entry per CDR3 protein. The table records about 640,000 distinct CDR3 sequences, roughly 31% of them present only once. Sample: blood. Source of these receptors: a woman aged 80 or older in good health.

With respect to this clonotype: The junction departs from germline at one end; a sequencing error may be responsible. The chain uses TRBV4-1 and TRBJ2-3, with 7 bases matching TRBD2. From germline, CDR1 is MGHRA and CDR2 YSYEKL. The CDR3 is 19 residues long. The CDR3 region has the DNA TGCGCCAGCAGACCGCTCACGTCAGGGACTCCGACTAGCACAGATACGCTGTATTTT. Its protein product is CASRPLTSGTPTSTDTLYF.

This clonotype was observed at least ten times. V is TRBV11-2 and J is TRBJ2-1, with TRBD1 matching over 8 bases. With 5 bases clipped from V and 4 bases from J, the junction kept 7 bases outside the gene matches. CDR1 and CDR2 from the germline V gene are SGHAT and FQNNGV. The CDR3 loop spans 15 amino acids. The CDR3 here is CASSPDRVIYNEQFF. In nucleotides, the CDR3 is TGTGCCAGCAGCCCGGACAGGGTCATTTACAATGAGCAGTTCTTC.

This clonotype was seen a handful of times. This rearrangement joins TRBV9 to TRBJ2-2; 9 bases are shared with TRBD1. From germline, CDR1 is SGDLS and CDR2 YYNGEE. The V gene end was trimmed by 4 bases and the J gene end by 2 bases; junction bases not matched to a gene: 6. CDR3 size: 16 residues. The chain's CDR3 is CASSIRGQGNTGELFF. The CDR3 DNA sequence: TGTGCCAGCAGCATCCGGGGACAGGGAAACACCGGGGAGCTGTTTTTT.

With respect to this clonotype: This CDR3 is missing its conserved last phenylalanine or tryptophan, likely due to a read error. The DNA is left out, because the CDR3 cannot be placed on it with certainty; the CDR3 is given as TCRdb lists it. The chain's CDR3 is CASSPWGTIGGYTFGS. V is TRBV14 and J is TRBJ2-1; no check of the table's D call, TRBD1, against the DNA was made. The CDR3 is 16 residues long, ends included. The V gene's germline CDR1 is SGHDN and CDR2 FVKESK.

This clonotype was seen at least ten times. The chain links TRBV7-2 to TRBJ1-1; TRBD1 is a possible D gene (5 bases). This CDR3 comprises 14 residues. V lost 3 bases, J lost 3 bases, and 11 bases lay in between. Germline-derived CDR1 and CDR2 are SGHTA and FQGNSA. The CDR3 spells CASSFRGGYTEAFF. CDR3 DNA: TGTGCCAGCAGCTTTCGGGGGGGATACACTGAAGCTTTCTTT.

The chain recombines TRBV10-3 with TRBJ1-4; possibly TRBD1 for D (5 bases). V was pared by 0 bases and J by 4 bases, with 9 bases between. Germline V CDR1 and CDR2: ENHRY, SYGVKD. The length of the CDR3 is 15 residues. The CDR3 loop is CAISESAGLNEKLFF. The CDR3 nucleotides read TGTGCCATCAGTGAGTCGGCAGGGCTTAATGAAAAACTGTTTTTT.

This clonotype came up a few times. A much larger clone is a single base away; this may be a read error. The genes are TRBV13 and TRBJ2-5; maybe TRBD2 (6 bases). The CDR3 contains 12 residues. Trimming removed 6 bases from V and 11 bases from J, with 16 bases in between. CDR1 and CDR2 (germline): PRHDT, FYEKMQ (reference sequence). The CDR3 here is CASRRTIDEQYF. DNA for the CDR3: TGTGCCAGCAGGAGGACTATCGATGAGCAGTACTTC.

The table lists this clonotype with many counts. The chain carries TRBV9 and TRBJ2-1, with 8 bases fitting TRBD2. CDR1 and CDR2 from the germline V gene are SGDLS and YYNGEE. This CDR3 comprises 15 residues. V lost 5 bases to trimming and J lost 7 bases; unmatched junction nucleotides: 11. The CDR3 spells CASSPEVAGYNEQFF. The CDR3 DNA reads as TGTGCCAGCAGTCCCGAGGTAGCGGGGTATAATGAGCAGTTCTTC.

V gene TRBV7-2 combines with J gene TRBJ1-1; D is unresolved. The CDR3 is made up of 14 amino acids. V lost 4 bases to trimming and J lost 3 bases, with 12 bases between them. CDR1 and CDR2 from the germline V gene are SGHTA and FQGNSA. The CDR3 protein is CASSWVPGDTEAFF. CDR3 coding DNA: TGTGCCAGCAGCTGGGTGCCAGGTGACACTGAAGCTTTCTTT.

In its sample, this clonotype was seen many times. The V and J genes are TRBV28 and TRBJ2-7; D is possibly TRBD1 (5 bases). Germline V gene lookup returns CDR1 MDHEN and CDR2 SYDVKM. Trimming removed 5 bases from V and 4 bases from J, with 15 bases in between. The CDR3 runs to 14 residues. CDR3 residues: CASSPPTGKYEQYF. Written as DNA, the CDR3 is TGTGCCAGCAGTCCACCAACAGGAAAATACGAGCAGTACTTC.

With respect to this clonotype: Its ends do not fully match the called genes, so a read error is possible. This sequence joins TRBV30 and TRBJ2-6; D gene unclear. Germline loops: CDR1 GTSNPN, CDR2 SVGIG (reference sequence). The CDR3 totals 14 residues. The chain's CDR3 is CAWRINSGDNVLTF. CDR3 bases: TGTGCCTGGAGGATAAACTCTGGGGACAACGTCCTGACTTTC.

This clonotype has ten or more counts. The chain links TRBV6-2 or TRBV6-3 to TRBJ1-1; a possible D gene is TRBD1 (6 bases). The CDR3 has 12 residues. In germline, CDR1 is MNHEY, CDR2 SVGEGT. Trimming left V 4 bases short and J 5 bases short, with 8 bases between. CDR3 protein: CASSWTDTEAFF. The CDR3 region has the DNA TGTGCCAGCAGTTGGACAGATACTGAAGCTTTCTTT.

Many counts were recorded for this clonotype. The CDR3 sequence is CASRGTNQETQYF. CDR3 coding DNA: TGTGCCAGCAGAGGGACCAACCAAGAGACCCAGTACTTC. J is TRBJ2-5 and V is TRBV11-2; D tentatively reads TRBD1 or TRBD2 (5 bases each). CDR3 length: 13 amino acids. Trimming removed 6 bases from V and 0 bases from J, with 8 bases in between. Germline assignment: CDR1 SGHAT and CDR2 FQNNGV.

This clonotype showed up many times. The V call is TRBV20-1, the J call TRBJ2-7, with 11 positions matching TRBD2. Trimming at V came to 6 bases and at J to 3 bases, leaving 7 bases not matched to a gene. The germline V gene encodes CDR1 DFQATT and CDR2 SNEGSKA (reference sequence). The CDR3 has 14 amino acids. This CDR3 is CSARSLAGGYEQYF. For the CDR3, the DNA is TGCAGTGCCCGCTCCCTAGCGGGGGGCTACGAGCAGTACTTC.

There are many counts of this clonotype. The chain links TRBV20-1 to TRBJ2-7; a weak D match, TRBD2 (5 bases). V was pared by 6 bases and J by 6 bases, with 12 bases between. Germline V CDR1 and CDR2: DFQATT, SNEGSKA (reference sequence). This CDR3 spans 11 amino acids. CDR3 residues: CSATTLGEQYF. In DNA, the CDR3 is TGCAGTGCGACTACGTTGGGCGAGCAGTACTTC.

There are many counts of this clonotype. The chain employs TRBV6-2 or TRBV6-3 and TRBJ2-3; D remains unclear. With 4 bases removed from V and 0 bases from J, the gap between germline ends came to 5 bases. Germline V gene lookup returns CDR1 MNHEY and CDR2 SVGEGT. This CDR3 region has 13 residues. The CDR3 DNA follows: TGTGCCAGCAGTTCTTCTAGCACAGATACGCAGTATTTT. As protein: CASSSSSTDTQYF.

This clonotype has only a few counts. The V gene is TRBV5-5, the J gene TRBJ1-4; 9 positions agree with TRBD1. The J segment lost 5 bases and the V segment lost 0 bases, leaving 2 bases of the junction unmatched. The CDR3 runs to 15 residues. Germline lookup yields CDR1 SGHKS and CDR2 YYEKEE (reference sequence). The CDR3 bases are TGTGCCAGCAGCTTGGCCGACAGGGGGAATGAAAAACTGTTTTTT. Translated, it gives CASSLADRGNEKLFF.

The table lists this clonotype with a few counts. The V call is TRBV14, the J call TRBJ1-2; 9 nucleotides line up with TRBD1. Germline V gene data show CDR1 as SGHDN and CDR2 as FVKESK. With V trimmed by 2 bases and J by 8 bases, 9 bases remained unmatched. The CDR3 loop spans 15 amino acids. CDR3 sequence: CASSQSRTGVTGYTF. The DNA of the CDR3 is TGTGCCAGCAGCCAATCGAGGACAGGGGTAACGGGCTACACCTTC. Full variable domain (missing parts from reference TRBV14 and TRBJ1-2): EAGVTQFPSHSVIEKGQTVTLRCDPISGHDNLYWYRRVMGKEIKFLLHFVKESKQDESGMPNNRFLAERTGGTYSTLKVQPAELEDSGVYFCASSQSRTGVTGYTFGSGTRLTVV.